The 7 T cell receptor beta chains in this list originate from one sample, sequenced in a study of cytomegalovirus exposure and HLA in healthy donors. PCR involved 60 Vbeta and 13 Jbeta primers. Sequencing used immunoSEQ multiplex PCR; TCRdb keeps in-frame clones, though not all of them. The sample has roughly 150,000 clones; 78% are singletons. The source material was PBMCs. Source of these receptors: a male donor in good health and CMV-seronegative.

The V call is TRBV5-1, the J call TRBJ2-2; TRBD2 matches at 9 bases. With V trimmed by 2 bases and J by 1 base, 3 bases remained unmatched. This CDR3 comprises 16 residues. CDR1 is SGHRS, CDR2 YFSETQ, per germline. The CDR3 sequence is CASSFLSGGNTGELFF. CDR3 in DNA: TGCGCCAGCAGCTTTCTTAGCGGGGGGAACACCGGGGAGCTGTTTTTT.

The genes are TRBV11-2 and TRBJ2-1; 14 nucleotides agree with TRBD2. The germline gives CDR1 SGHAT, CDR2 FQNNGV. With V trimmed by 4 bases and J by 11 bases, 4 bases remained unmatched. The CDR3 is 14 amino acids. CDR3 DNA: TGTGCCAGCAGCTCCGGGACTAGCGGGGGCCAGCAGTTCTTC. Its translation: CASSSGTSGGQQFF.

The rearrangement uses TRBV19 and TRBJ2-6; D gene uncertain. The CDR3 sequence is 15 residues long. The ends were cut back, 6 bases at V and 0 bases at J, with 9 bases in the middle. The germline V gene has CDR1 LNHDA and CDR2 SQIVND (reference sequence). CDR3 nucleotide sequence: TGTGCCAGTAGAGATCCGGGCTCTGGGGCCAACGTCCTGACTTTC. Translated, it gives CASRDPGSGANVLTF.

Comment on this clone: A junction boundary mismatches the germline segment, possibly from a read error. This chain uses TRBV11-2 with TRBJ2-5; D possibly corresponds to TRBD2 (6 bases). Per the germline V gene, CDR1 is SGHAT and CDR2 is FQNNGV. The length of the CDR3 is 13 residues. CDR3 sequence (DNA): TGTGCCAGCAGACTGACTAGACAAGAGATCCAGTACTTC. Encoded protein: CASRLTRQEIQYF. The full variable domain, in which reference TRBV11-2 and TRBJ2-5 provide the parts outside the CDR3, is EAGVAQSPRYKIIEKRQSVAFWCNPISGHATLYWYQQILGQGPKLLIQFQNNGVVDDSQLPKDRFSAERLKGVDSTLKIQPAKLEDSAVYLCASRLTRQEIQYFGPGTRLLVL.

The genes are TRBV5-1 and TRBJ2-6; TRBD1 aligns across 8 bases. The V and J ends lost 5 bases and 0 bases, in that order; junction bases with no gene match: 4. The CDR3 covers 16 residues. Germline lookup yields CDR1 SGHRS and CDR2 YFSETQ. The CDR3 spells CASSVQGGSGANVLTF. CDR3 DNA: TGCGCCAGCAGTGTACAGGGGGGCTCTGGGGCCAACGTCCTGACTTTC.

The gene calls are TRBV21-1 and TRBJ1-5; the tabulated D call, TRBD1, remains unverified against the DNA. TRBV21-1 is a pseudogene. The CDR3 is 14 residues long. CDR3 in amino acids: CASSERQGNQPQHF. CDR3 sequence (DNA): TGTGCCAGCAGCGAGAGACAGGGCAATCAGCCCCAGCATTTT.

This clone turned up a few times. The V gene is TRBV5-1, the J gene TRBJ1-2; D perhaps matches TRBD1 (6 bases). V lost 2 bases and J lost 7, with 12 bases in between. Germline CDR1 SGHRS, CDR2 YFSETQ. The CDR3 consists of 13 residues. The CDR3 sequence: CASSFNRAGGYTF. In DNA form, the CDR3 reads TGCGCCAGCAGCTTTAACAGGGCTGGTGGCTACACCTTC.